Listed below are T cell receptor beta chains from one sample, sequenced in a study of lymphopenia after photon versus proton radiotherapy. Only in-frame clones appear in the TCRdb table, and some are missing; sequencing was by immunoSEQ multiplex PCR. The sample includes over 20,000 clones, around 88% of them seen just once. The sequences come from peripheral blood, collected from a patient treated with proton-based radiotherapy. These receptors were taken from a man aged 80 or over with esophageal cancer. Each CDR3 is given with its conserved first and last residue. Each record gives: CDR3 length, V gene, CDR3 protein.

12,TRBV5-1,CASSLDADTQYF
19,TRBV18,CASSLPPGLAGDTTYEQYF
14,TRBV7-3,CASSRGGVTGELFF
15,TRBV10-2,CASSEFQASGTEQYF
13,TRBV5-1,CASSAGTAYEQYF
13,TRBV10-2,CASSQDALDEQYF
15,TRBV4-1,CASSQDFTSGNTIYF
13,TRBV7-6,CASSHRGPSPLHF
16,TRBV7-6,CASSLAPGQGAHGYTF
13,TRBV30,CAWGTSGRNEQFF
15,TRBV5-1,CASSLKLNSGETQYF
15,TRBV2,CASTAGTGGAYGYTF
16,TRBV12-5,CASGLAGDRGAYEQYF
14,TRBV5-1,CASSLGQSTDTQYF
15,TRBV5-1,CASSSTDRGSYEQYF
16,TRBV5-6,CASSLPSGAYAYEQYF
14,TRBV9,CASSTPERDYGYTF
15,TRBV7-9,CASSHLTGDNEKLFF
13,TRBV27,CASSSRENSPLHF
13,TRBV7-9,CASSPLHQETQYF
13,TRBV19,CAGGSSSGNTIYF
11,TRBV9,CASSVADKLFF
11,TRBV7-9,CASSSKYEQYF
14,TRBV19,CASSTTGLGNTIYF
15,TRBV5-6,CASSPQGSGNQPQHF
15,TRBV9,CASSVGQFGSYEQYF
14,TRBV5-6,CASSFSDSNQPQHF
17,TRBV27,CASRPWPESELDYGYTF
18,TRBV7-2,CASSLVGWAAANTGELFF
13,TRBV7-2,CASSRQPNTEAFF
16,TRBV7-9,CASSFYGRTLNTEAFF
13,TRBV11-2,CASSRGTYYEQYF
14,TRBV30,CAWSEGLAAGELFF
15,TRBV6-5,CASSYSRGGADGYTF
16,TRBV5-3,CARSLRQGATEETQYF
16,TRBV10-3,CAISPTDAKRGEKLFF
17,TRBV5-1,CASSVRGDGDGNYGYTF
11,TRBV9,CASGQGVEQYF
12,TRBV6-6,CASRPDTYEQYF
14,TRBV19,CAGGASGSWNEQFF
15,TRBV7-9,CASSGPGHGDYGYTF
19,TRBV19,CASSTYRTGGPSGANVLTF
16,TRBV10-3,CAISESGSSGANVLTF
13,TRBV19,CASGTQGTHEQYF
14,TRBV30,CAWSVRLNAGELFF
15,TRBV7-9,CASSFVTLGQDEQFF
14,TRBV4-3,CASSQNSNGETQYF
17,TRBV15,CATSRESGGYGPDEQFF
14,TRBV5-6,CASSFTSGSYEQYF
15,TRBV4-3,CASSQDSSGGRPLHF
12,TRBV19,CASSSGPGEQYF
15,TRBV5-4,CASSLGSRAYNEQFF
14,TRBV12-5,CASGFPDLVDEAFF
13,TRBV19,CASSIDVFGGSCF
15,TRBV11-3,CASSPERGQTYEQYF